This T cell receptor (beta chain) was captured by sequencing in a study of blood T cell repertoires in COVID-19. Germline CDR1 and CDR2: SGHNT and YENEEA. CDR3 length: 15 residues. Trimming took off 5 bases at V and 0 bases at J, with 11 bases between the two ends. Generated by immunoSEQ multiplex PCR, the TCRdb table keeps only in-frame clones and is missing some. The sample yields some 140,000 clones, 60% to 85% seen once. The chain recombines TRBV11-3 with TRBJ2-4, with a possible D match to TRBD2 (5 bases). The material sequenced was peripheral blood. This receptor was taken from an elderly man with acute or convalescent COVID-19. This CDR3 is CASSPRRVAKNIQYF. The CDR3, as DNA: TGTGCCAGCAGCCCAAGGCGGGTAGCCAAAAACATTCAGTACTTC.